One and the same sample provided the 27 T cell receptor beta chains below, sequenced in a study of shared clonotypes between healthy human individuals. The data were produced by immunoSEQ multiplex PCR, yet TCRdb's version contains in-frame clones alone and is incomplete. Here the sample spans roughly 2,000,000 clones, about 95% being singletons. Naivety among CD8 cells was defined by CD45RO negativity and positive CCR7 selection, thereby excluding terminally differentiated effector memory CD45RA+ cells. Sequenced input: naive CD8+ T cells sorted from blood. The receptors stem from a man between 18 and 29 years old in good health.

Note on this clone: Other DNA sequences within the sample encode an identical CDR3. This chain connects TRBV27 to TRBJ2-1, with TRBD2 matching 13 bases. Germline CDR1 and CDR2: MNHEY and SMNVEV (reference sequence). J was trimmed by 4 bases and V by 5 bases; bases with no gene match: 2. The CDR3 loop spans 15 amino acids. The CDR3 here is CASSQGLAGYNEQFF. DNA of the CDR3: TGTGCCAGCAGTCAGGGACTAGCGGGATACAATGAGCAGTTCTTC.

This clone was counted a few times. The chain links TRBV2 to TRBJ1-2, with TRBD1 matching over 11 bases. This CDR3 has 18 residues. CDR1 and CDR2 (germline): SNHLY, FYNNEI. The V segment lost 5 bases and the J segment 3 bases; nucleotides outside the gene matches: 14. In nucleotides, the CDR3 is TGTGCCAGCAGTAACCAGGACAGGGGGCTGTTCTTTGACTATGGCTACACCTTC. This encodes CASSNQDRGLFFDYGYTF.

The chain recombines TRBV19 with TRBJ2-6; the match to TRBD2 covers 7 bases. Germline CDR1 LNHDA, CDR2 SQIVND (reference sequence). This CDR3 is built from 18 residues. J was trimmed by 1 base and V by 11 bases; bases with no gene match: 17. CDR3 DNA sequence: TGTGCCGTACTCGGGGGGAACCTGCTAGGGTCTGGGGCCAACGTCCTGACTTTC. Its protein is CAVLGGNLLGSGANVLTF.

The rearrangement joins TRBV7-9 to TRBJ2-7; D is undetermined. The CDR3 covers 13 residues. V dropped 1 base and J dropped 5 bases, with 9 bases sitting between them. In germline, CDR1 is SEHNR, CDR2 FQNEAQ (reference sequence). The CDR3 here is CASSLGGFNEQYF. The CDR3 bases are TGTGCCAGCAGCTTAGGGGGATTTAACGAGCAGTACTTC.

The V gene is TRBV27, the J gene TRBJ2-3; no firm D call. The CDR3 loop spans 13 amino acids. Germline loops: CDR1 MNHEY, CDR2 SMNVEV (reference sequence). The V gene lost 7 bases and the J gene lost 4 bases, with 12 bases spanning the gap. CDR3 sequence (DNA): TGTGCCAGCACCACGGACGAAGCAGATACGCAGTATTTT. Its translation is CASTTDEADTQYF.

On this clone: Other DNA variants within this sample encode the same CDR3. V usage is TRBV2 and J usage is TRBJ2-7, with D unresolved. In germline, CDR1 is SNHLY, CDR2 FYNNEI. CDR3 length equals 12 residues. Trimming removed 6 bases at V and 2 bases at J, with 8 bases between. CDR3: CASRDGTYEQYF. Written as DNA, the CDR3 is TGTGCCAGCAGGGACGGAACCTACGAGCAGTACTTC.

With regard to this clone: Other DNA sequences from this sample encode an identical CDR3 as well. The chain employs TRBV6-5 and TRBJ2-7; TRBD2 agrees at 13 bases. Germline V lookup: CDR1 MNHEY, CDR2 SVGAGI. V trimming: 2 bases; J trimming: 3 bases; junction bases outside the gene matches: 1. The CDR3 length is 15 residues. The CDR3 sequence: CASSYGLAGDYEQYF. The CDR3 DNA reads as TGTGCCAGCAGTTACGGACTAGCGGGAGACTACGAGCAGTACTTC.

The chain links TRBV6-4 to TRBJ1-1; D is undetermined. This CDR3 has 13 residues. The ends were cut back, 3 bases at V and 6 bases at J, with 11 bases in the middle. CDR1 and CDR2 from the germline V gene are MRHNA and SNTAGT. The CDR3 nucleotides are TGTGCCAGCAGTGAGGGCCCGAGCGCTGAAGCTTTCTTT. This gives the protein CASSEGPSAEAFF.

The V gene is TRBV4-1, the J gene TRBJ2-7; TRBD2 matches at 7 bases. There are 16 residues in the CDR3. Germline V lookup: CDR1 MGHRA, CDR2 YSYEKL. Trimming removed 2 bases from V and 0 bases from J; junction bases left unmatched: 7. CDR3 residues: CASSQTGGTGSYEQYF. CDR3 in DNA: TGCGCCAGCAGCCAAACCGGGGGGACGGGCTCCTACGAGCAGTACTTC.

This clone was seen only once. CDR3 amino acids: CAIRWGPDYEQYF. The CDR3 coding sequence is TGTGCCATCAGGTGGGGGCCAGACTACGAGCAGTACTTC. J is TRBJ2-7 and V is TRBV10-3, with D maybe TRBD1 (6 bases). V gave up 6 bases and J gave up 3 bases, with 12 bases separating them. This CDR3 contains 13 residues. Germline loops: CDR1 ENHRY, CDR2 SYGVKD.

V gene TRBV6-1 combines with J gene TRBJ2-5; 12 nucleotides align to TRBD1. From germline, CDR1 is MNHNS and CDR2 SASEGT. The CDR3 loop spans 14 amino acids. V gave up 6 bases and J gave up 5 bases; unmatched junction bases: 4. The CDR3 protein is CASRGTGGGETQYF. In DNA, the CDR3 is TGTGCCAGCAGGGGGACAGGGGGCGGGGAGACCCAGTACTTC.

The chain combines TRBV29-1 with TRBJ2-6; D might be TRBD1 or TRBD2, each matching 6 bases. Germline V CDR1 and CDR2: SQVTM, ANQGSEA. The V gene lost 6 bases and the J gene lost 0 bases, with 15 bases spanning the gap. The CDR3 totals 16 residues. The CDR3 here is CSVEGGTFSGANVLTF. As DNA, the CDR3 is TGCAGCGTGGAGGGGGGAACCTTCTCTGGGGCCAACGTCCTGACTTTC.

The chain is built from TRBV30 and TRBJ1-1; TRBD1 aligns across 8 bases. The CDR3 extends over 13 amino acids. J lost 5 bases, V lost 3 bases, and 5 bases had no gene match. CDR1 and CDR2 from the germline V gene are GTSNPN and SVGIG (reference sequence). The DNA of the CDR3 is TGTGCCTGGAGGGCCCAGGGGGCAACTGAAGCTTTCTTT. Its protein product is CAWRAQGATEAFF.

This CDR3 is CASSQDRSLAGAQETQYF. DNA of the CDR3: TGCGCCAGCAGCCAAGATAGAAGCCTAGCGGGAGCCCAAGAGACCCAGTACTTC. The genes are TRBV4-3 and TRBJ2-5; 10 bases are shared with TRBD2. This CDR3 contains 18 residues. V lost 0 bases, J lost 1 base, and 8 bases stayed unmatched. In germline, CDR1 is LGHNA, CDR2 YSLEER.

The chain is built from TRBV9 and TRBJ1-2, with a weak D call TRBD1 (5 bases). The CDR3 is made up of 15 amino acids. Between the trimmed V and J ends, which lost 4 bases and 4 bases, there was a span of 17 bases. The germline V gene has CDR1 SGDLS and CDR2 YYNGEE. The CDR3 DNA reads TGTGCCAGCAGCCCTGGTGGGTCAGGGAGCTATGGCTACACCTTC. Encoded protein: CASSPGGSGSYGYTF.

Only one count was recorded for this clone. The chain is built from TRBV4-1 and TRBJ2-3; TRBD2 matches 12 bases. Trimming removed 1 base from V and 5 bases from J; junction bases left unmatched: 7. This CDR3 spans 17 amino acids. Per germline, CDR1 MGHRA and CDR2 YSYEKL. CDR3 sequence (DNA): TGCGCCAGCAGCCAAGTTCCTAGCGGGGGGGAAATAGATACGCAGTATTTT. This codes for CASSQVPSGGEIDTQYF.

The V and J genes are TRBV29-1 and TRBJ2-5; TRBD1 aligns across 11 bases. V lost 5 bases and J lost 5; bases outside the gene matches: 10. This CDR3 contains 15 residues. Germline V gene sequence: CDR1 SQVTM, CDR2 ANQGSEA. The DNA for the CDR3 is TGCAGCGTTTCGACCCCGGACAGGGGGCCGGAGACCCAGTACTTC. Translating it yields CSVSTPDRGPETQYF.

The table lists this clone with a count of one. The genes are TRBV4-2 and TRBJ1-3; D is undetermined. With 0 bases removed from V and 2 bases from J, the gap between germline ends came to 8 bases. The CDR3 sequence is 15 residues long. The V gene's germline CDR1 is LGHNA and CDR2 YNFKEQ. Written as DNA, the CDR3 is TGTGCCAGCAGCCAAGATCGAGGAGCTGGAAACACCATATATTTT. Translation gives CASSQDRGAGNTIYF.

The gene calls are TRBV9 and TRBJ1-2, with D possibly being TRBD1 (5 bases). V gave up 4 bases and J gave up 2 bases, with 12 bases separating them. This CDR3 is built from 14 residues. CDR1 SGDLS and CDR2 YYNGEE come from the germline V gene. This CDR3 is CASSSQEGNYGYTF. CDR3 sequence (DNA): TGTGCCAGCAGCTCCCAGGAGGGGAACTATGGCTACACCTTC.

V gene TRBV6-1 combines with J gene TRBJ2-7; 8 nucleotides match TRBD2. The V segment lost 1 base and the J segment 3 bases; nucleotides outside the gene matches: 5. Germline CDR1 is MNHNS and CDR2 is SASEGT. This CDR3 is 15 amino acids long. The CDR3 DNA reads as TGTGCCAGCAGTGAAGACTCTAGCGGGCGCTACGAGCAGTACTTC. Protein: CASSEDSSGRYEQYF.

The rearrangement links TRBV2 to TRBJ2-7; 11 nucleotides agree with TRBD1. The CDR3 consists of 14 residues. CDR1 and CDR2 from the germline V gene are SNHLY and FYNNEI. V was pared by 5 bases and J by 5 bases, with 5 bases of the junction left unmatched. The CDR3 region has the DNA TGTGCCAGCAGTAGAGGGACAGGGGGAGACGAGCAGTACTTC. The encoded protein is CASSRGTGGDEQYF. The complete variable domain, with remaining parts taken from reference TRBV2 and TRBJ2-7, reads EPEVTQTPSHQVTQMGQEVILRCVPISNHLYFYWYRQILGQKVEFLVSFYNNEISEKSEIFDDQFSVERPDGSNFTLKIRSTKLEDSAMYFCASSRGTGGDEQYFGPGTRLTVT.

The V and J genes are TRBV11-2 and TRBJ2-4; perhaps D is TRBD1 or TRBD2 (7 bases each). The CDR3 loop spans 18 amino acids. Trimming cost V 3 bases and J 6 bases, with 24 bases left between them. Germline V lookup: CDR1 SGHAT, CDR2 FQNNGV. The CDR3 DNA is TGTGCCAGCAGCTTGACCCCTGGGGGGGCAGGGGGTTTAAACATTCAGTACTTC. Its protein product is CASSLTPGGAGGLNIQYF.

This clone was detected only once. The chain recombines TRBV25-1 with TRBJ2-7, with a weak D call TRBD1 (6 bases). CDR3 length equals 15 residues. The germline CDR1 and CDR2 sequences are MGHDK and SYGVNS. Trimming shortened V by 2 bases and J by 0 bases, and 11 bases separated the two germline ends. The CDR3 loop reads CASSETETGSYEQYF. As DNA, the CDR3 is TGTGCCAGCAGTGAAACCGAGACAGGCTCCTACGAGCAGTACTTC.

The genes are TRBV2 and TRBJ1-4; D possibly corresponds to TRBD1 (5 bases). CDR3 length: 14 amino acids. Germline V CDR1 and CDR2: SNHLY, FYNNEI. Trimming shortened V by 2 bases and J by 5 bases, and 9 bases separated the two germline ends. The CDR3: CASSEFPGNEKLFF. CDR3 nucleotides: TGTGCCAGCAGTGAATTTCCAGGGAATGAAAAACTGTTTTTT.

This chain joins TRBV2 and TRBJ1-1; 7 bases fit TRBD1. CDR1 and CDR2 from the germline V gene are SNHLY and FYNNEI. CDR3 size: 14 residues. Losses at the gene ends were 6 bases for V and 5 bases for J; bases not matched to a gene: 9. Here the CDR3 reads CASSYTGVYTEAFF. In nucleotides, the CDR3 is TGTGCCAGCAGCTACACAGGGGTGTATACTGAAGCTTTCTTT.

V gene TRBV10-1 combines with J gene TRBJ2-7, with D perhaps TRBD1 (5 bases). The CDR3 spans 14 residues. Trimming pared 4 bases from V and 6 bases from J, leaving 16 bases between. In germline, CDR1 is WNHNN, CDR2 SYGVQD (reference sequence). The CDR3 DNA reads TGCGCCAGCAGTGCGGACAAGCGATTAACCGAGCAGTACTTC. It yields the protein CASSADKRLTEQYF.

The sample holds one count of this clone. The chain combines TRBV5-1 with TRBJ2-2; TRBD2 agrees at 11 bases. The CDR3 is 18 amino acids. V lost 3 bases, J lost 2 bases, and 9 bases stayed unmatched. Germline V gives CDR1 SGHRS, CDR2 YFSETQ. The CDR3 DNA is TGCGCCAGCAGCTCCTTGACTAGCGGGACTGCCAACACCGGGGAGCTGTTTTTT. Its protein is CASSSLTSGTANTGELFF. Supplemented by reference TRBV5-1 and TRBJ2-2, the full variable domain reads KAGVTQTPRYLIKTRGQQVTLSCSPISGHRSVSWYQQTPGQGLQFLFEYFSETQRNKGNFPGRFSGRQFSNSRSEMNVSTLELGDSALYLCASSSLTSGTANTGELFFGEGSRLTVL.